This TCR beta chain came from a study of shared clonotypes between healthy human individuals. This CDR3 has 12 amino acids. The ends were cut back, 7 bases at V and 8 bases at J, with 11 bases in the middle. CDR1 and CDR2 from the germline V gene are SNHLY and FYNNEI. Naive CD8 cells lacked CD45RO and underwent positive selection for CCR7, leaving out terminally differentiated effector memory CD45RA+ cells. TCRdb keeps only in-frame clones here, not all; method: immunoSEQ multiplex PCR. The repertoire includes about 680,000 clones, just over 90% of them detected once, and 24% sits in the top ten. Sequenced material: naive CD8+ T cells sorted from blood. This TCR derives from a man in his thirties or forties in good health. The V call is TRBV2, the J call TRBJ1-4; D unresolved. The CDR3 DNA is TGTGCCAGCATTGGCCCTGGCGAAAAACTGTTTTTT. Protein product: CASIGPGEKLFF.